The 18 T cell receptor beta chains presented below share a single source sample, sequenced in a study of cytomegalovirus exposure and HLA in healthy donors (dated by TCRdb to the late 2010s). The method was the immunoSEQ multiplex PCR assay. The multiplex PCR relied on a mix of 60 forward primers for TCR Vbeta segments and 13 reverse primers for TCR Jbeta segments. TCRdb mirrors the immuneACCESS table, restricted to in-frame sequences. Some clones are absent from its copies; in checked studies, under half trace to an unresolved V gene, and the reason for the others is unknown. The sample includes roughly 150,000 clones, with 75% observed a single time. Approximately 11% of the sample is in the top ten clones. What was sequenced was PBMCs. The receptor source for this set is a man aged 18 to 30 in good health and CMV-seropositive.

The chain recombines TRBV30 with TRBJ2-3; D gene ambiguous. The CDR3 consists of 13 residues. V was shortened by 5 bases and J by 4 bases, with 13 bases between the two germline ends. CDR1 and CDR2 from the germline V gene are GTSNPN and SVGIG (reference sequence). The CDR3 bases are TGTGCCTGGGGAACCGGGTCCTCAGATACGCAGTATTTT. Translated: CAWGTGSSDTQYF.

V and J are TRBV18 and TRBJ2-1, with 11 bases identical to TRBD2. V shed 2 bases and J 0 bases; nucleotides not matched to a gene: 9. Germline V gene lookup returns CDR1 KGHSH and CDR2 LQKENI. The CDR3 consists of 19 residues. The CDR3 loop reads CASSPRGLADPSSYNEQFF. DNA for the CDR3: TGTGCCAGCTCACCAAGGGGACTAGCGGACCCGAGCTCCTACAATGAGCAGTTCTTC.

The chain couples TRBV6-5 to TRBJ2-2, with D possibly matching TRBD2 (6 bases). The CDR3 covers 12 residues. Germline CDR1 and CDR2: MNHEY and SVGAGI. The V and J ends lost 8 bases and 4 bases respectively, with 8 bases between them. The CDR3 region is CASRDSTGELFF. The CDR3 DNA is TGTGCCAGCCGGGACTCCACCGGGGAGCTGTTTTTT.

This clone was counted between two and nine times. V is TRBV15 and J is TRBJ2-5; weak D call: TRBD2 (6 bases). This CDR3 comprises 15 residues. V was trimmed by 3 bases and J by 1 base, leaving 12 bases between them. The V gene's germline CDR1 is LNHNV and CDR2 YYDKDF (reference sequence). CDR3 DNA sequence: TGTGCCACCAGCAGTAGCGGAACAATCCAAGAGACCCAGTACTTC. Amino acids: CATSSSGTIQETQYF. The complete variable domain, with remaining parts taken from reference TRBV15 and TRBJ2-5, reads DAMVIQNPRYQVTQFGKPVTLSCSQTLNHNVMYWYQQKSSQAPKLLFHYYDKDFNNEADTPDNFQSRRPNTSFCFLDIRSPGLGDTAMYLCATSSSGTIQETQYFGPGTRLLVL.

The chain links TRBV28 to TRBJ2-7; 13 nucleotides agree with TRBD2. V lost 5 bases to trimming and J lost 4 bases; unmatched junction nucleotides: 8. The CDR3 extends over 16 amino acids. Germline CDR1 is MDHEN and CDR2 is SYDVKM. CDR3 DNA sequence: TGTGCCAGCAGTCCGGCCGGGACTAGCGGGATGTACGAGCAGTACTTC. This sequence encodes CASSPAGTSGMYEQYF.

CDR3 in amino acids: CATRTSGSPGELFF. In nucleotides, the CDR3 is TGTGCCACCAGGACTAGCGGGAGTCCCGGGGAGCTGTTTTTT. J is TRBJ2-2 and V is TRBV7-3, with TRBD2 matching 13 bases. The CDR3 spans 14 residues. Germline V gives CDR1 SGHTA, CDR2 FQGTGA. Germline trimming cut 10 bases from V and 6 bases from J; bases unmatched to any gene: 5.

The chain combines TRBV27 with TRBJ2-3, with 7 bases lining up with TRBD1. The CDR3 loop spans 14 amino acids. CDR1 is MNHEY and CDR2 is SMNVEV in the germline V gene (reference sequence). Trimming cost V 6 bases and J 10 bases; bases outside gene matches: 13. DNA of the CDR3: TGTGCCAGCAGCGTACAAGCAAGGACAGGAGCGCAGTATTTT. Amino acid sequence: CASSVQARTGAQYF.

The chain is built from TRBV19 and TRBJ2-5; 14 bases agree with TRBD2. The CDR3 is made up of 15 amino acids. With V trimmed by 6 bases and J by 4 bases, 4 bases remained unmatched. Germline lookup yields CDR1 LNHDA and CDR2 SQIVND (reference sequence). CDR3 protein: CASRTSGRAPETQYF. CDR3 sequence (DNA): TGTGCCAGTAGGACTAGCGGGAGGGCCCCAGAGACCCAGTACTTC.

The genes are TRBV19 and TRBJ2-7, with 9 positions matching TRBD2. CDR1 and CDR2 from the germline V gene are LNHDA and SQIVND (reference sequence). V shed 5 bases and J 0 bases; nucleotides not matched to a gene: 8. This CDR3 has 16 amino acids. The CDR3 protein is CASSSRLAVNSYEQYF. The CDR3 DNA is TGTGCCAGTAGTTCTCGACTAGCGGTTAACTCCTACGAGCAGTACTTC.

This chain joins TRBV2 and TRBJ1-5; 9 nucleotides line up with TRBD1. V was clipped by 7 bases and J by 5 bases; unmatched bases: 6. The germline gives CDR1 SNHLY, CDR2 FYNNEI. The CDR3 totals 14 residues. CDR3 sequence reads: CASTRTGEDQPQHF. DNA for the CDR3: TGTGCCAGCACCAGGACAGGGGAGGATCAGCCCCAGCATTTT.

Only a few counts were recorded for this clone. The CDR3 nucleotides are TGTGCCAGCAGTCCCCACAGTAGCTCCTACAATGAGCAGTTCTTC. Translation: CASSPHSSSYNEQFF. V usage is TRBV28 and J usage is TRBJ2-1; D not certain. The germline V gene encodes CDR1 MDHEN and CDR2 SYDVKM. V was shortened by 5 bases and J by 0 bases, with 11 bases between the two germline ends. There are 15 residues in the CDR3.

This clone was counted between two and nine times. The chain's CDR3 is CASSADRVGNTIYF. The CDR3 DNA reads as TGTGCCAGCAGCGCCGACAGGGTGGGAAACACCATATATTTT. The V gene is TRBV12-1, the J gene TRBJ1-3; the table assigns TRBD1, which was not confirmed against the DNA. TRBV12-1 is listed as a pseudogene. This CDR3 contains 14 residues.

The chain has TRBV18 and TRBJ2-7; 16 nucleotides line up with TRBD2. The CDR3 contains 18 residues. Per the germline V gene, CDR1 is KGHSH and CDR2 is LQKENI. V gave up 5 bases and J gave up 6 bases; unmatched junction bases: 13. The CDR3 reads CASSSQPGTSGRATEQYF. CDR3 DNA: TGTGCCAGCTCAAGTCAGCCCGGGACTAGCGGGAGGGCCACCGAGCAGTACTTC.

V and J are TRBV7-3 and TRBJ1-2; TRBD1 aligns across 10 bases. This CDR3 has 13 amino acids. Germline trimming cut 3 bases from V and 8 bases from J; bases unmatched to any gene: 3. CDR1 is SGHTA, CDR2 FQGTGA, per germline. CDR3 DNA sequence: TGTGCCAGCAGCTTTGGACAGGGGGAAGGCTACACCTTC. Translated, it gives CASSFGQGEGYTF. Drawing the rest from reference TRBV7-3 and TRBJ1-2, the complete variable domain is GAGVSQTPSNKVTEKGKYVELRCDPISGHTALYWYRQSLGQGPEFLIYFQGTGAADDSGLPNDRFFAVRPEGSVSTLKIQRTERGDSAVYLCASSFGQGEGYTFGSGTRLTVV.

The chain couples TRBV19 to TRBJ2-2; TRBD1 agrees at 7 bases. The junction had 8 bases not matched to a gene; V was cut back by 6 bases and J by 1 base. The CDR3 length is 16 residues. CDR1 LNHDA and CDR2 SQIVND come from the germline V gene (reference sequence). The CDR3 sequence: CASRKLGDRNTGELFF. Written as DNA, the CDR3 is TGTGCCAGTAGGAAACTCGGGGACAGGAACACCGGGGAGCTGTTTTTT.

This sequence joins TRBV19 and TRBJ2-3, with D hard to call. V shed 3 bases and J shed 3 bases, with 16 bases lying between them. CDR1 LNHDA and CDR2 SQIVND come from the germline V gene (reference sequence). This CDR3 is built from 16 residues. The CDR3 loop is CASSIYAQIKTDTQYF. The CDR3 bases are TGTGCCAGTAGTATTTATGCACAGATTAAGACAGATACGCAGTATTTT.

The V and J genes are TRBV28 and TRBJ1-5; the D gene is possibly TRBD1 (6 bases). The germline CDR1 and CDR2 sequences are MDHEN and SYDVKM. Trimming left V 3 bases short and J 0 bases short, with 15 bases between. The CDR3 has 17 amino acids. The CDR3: CASSFGGGPYSNQPQHF. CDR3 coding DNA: TGTGCCAGCAGTTTTGGCGGGGGGCCATATAGCAATCAGCCCCAGCATTTT. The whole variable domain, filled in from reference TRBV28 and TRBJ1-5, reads DVKVTQSSRYLVKRTGEKVFLECVQDMDHENMFWYRQDPGLGLRLIYFSYDVKMKEKGDIPEGYSVSREKKERFSLILESASTNQTSMYLCASSFGGGPYSNQPQHFGDGTRLSIL.

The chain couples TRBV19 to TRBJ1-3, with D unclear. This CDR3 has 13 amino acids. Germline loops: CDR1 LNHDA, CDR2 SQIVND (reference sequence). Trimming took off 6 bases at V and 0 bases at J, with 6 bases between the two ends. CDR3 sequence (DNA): TGTGCCAGTAGGGAGTACTCTGGAAACACCATATATTTT. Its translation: CASREYSGNTIYF.